The next 29 T cell receptor beta chains were all read from a single sample in a study of blood T cell repertoires in COVID-19. TCRdb's copy holds only in-frame clones and misses some; the assay was immunoSEQ multiplex PCR. The sample carries 120,000 or so clones, approximately 80% recorded once. The specimen was peripheral blood. These receptors all come from a woman between 45 and 65 years old with acute or convalescent COVID-19.

V gene TRBV28 combines with J gene TRBJ1-2; D call uncertain. The germline V gene has CDR1 MDHEN and CDR2 SYDVKM. CDR3 length: 14 amino acids. V was trimmed by 3 bases and J by 5 bases, leaving 13 bases between them. This CDR3 reads CASSFRRTTYGYTF. The CDR3 nucleotides read TGTGCCAGCAGTTTCCGGAGGACCACATATGGCTACACCTTC.

The chain links TRBV5-1 to TRBJ1-6; no definite D call. V gave up 4 bases and J gave up 0 bases, with 11 bases separating them. Per the germline V gene, CDR1 is SGHRS and CDR2 is YFSETQ. CDR3 length equals 16 residues. In DNA form, the CDR3 reads TGCGCCAGCAGCCGGACTGTGAGCTCCTATAATTCACCCCTCCACTTT. This translates into CASSRTVSSYNSPLHF.

The chain links TRBV5-1 to TRBJ2-1, with D perhaps matching TRBD1 (6 bases). From germline, CDR1 is SGHRS and CDR2 YFSETQ. This CDR3 region has 14 residues. V was pared by 2 bases and J by 8 bases, with 14 bases between. CDR3 nucleotides: TGCGCCAGCAGCTTAACAGGGCGCGAGGATGAGCAGTTCTTC. This gives the protein CASSLTGREDEQFF. Complete variable domain (other parts from reference TRBV5-1 and TRBJ2-1): KAGVTQTPRYLIKTRGQQVTLSCSPISGHRSVSWYQQTPGQGLQFLFEYFSETQRNKGNFPGRFSGRQFSNSRSEMNVSTLELGDSALYLCASSLTGREDEQFFGPGTRLTVL.

Remarks on this clone: In the same sample, other DNA sequences code for this CDR3. The V and J genes are TRBV18 and TRBJ2-3; D is uncertain. The CDR3 totals 14 residues. Germline values: CDR1 KGHSH, CDR2 LQKENI. Trimming removed 5 bases from V and 0 bases from J, with 9 bases in between. The CDR3 sequence: CASSRQTSTDTQYF. CDR3 bases: TGTGCCAGCTCAAGGCAGACTAGCACAGATACGCAGTATTTT.

The V call is TRBV3-1 (or the pseudogene TRBV3-2), the J call TRBJ2-5; tentative D call: TRBD1 (6 bases). Trimming shortened V by 1 base and J by 5 bases, and 14 bases separated the two germline ends. CDR1 is LGHDT, CDR2 YNNKEL, per germline (reference sequence). The CDR3 is 15 amino acids. CDR3 residues: CASSQVSGGWETQYF. The CDR3 DNA is TGTGCCAGCAGCCAAGTCTCTGGGGGCTGGGAGACCCAGTACTTC.

The chain joins TRBV12-5 to TRBJ1-6; no clear D. CDR1 is LGHNT, CDR2 FRNRAP, per germline. With 6 bases removed from V and 6 bases from J, the gap between germline ends came to 6 bases. CDR3 length: 12 residues. CDR3 protein: CASGSSNSPLHF. CDR3 nucleotide sequence: TGTGCTAGTGGGAGCTCTAATTCACCCCTCCACTTT.

The chain uses TRBV9 and TRBJ2-1; D unresolved. The CDR3 has 15 amino acids. Germline V gene data show CDR1 as SGDLS and CDR2 as YYNGEE. The ends were cut back, 0 bases at V and 0 bases at J, with 7 bases in the middle. This CDR3 is CASSVEADSYNEQFF. In nucleotides, the CDR3 is TGTGCCAGCAGCGTAGAGGCGGACTCCTACAATGAGCAGTTCTTC.

This chain joins TRBV18 and TRBJ2-7; D unclear. Trimming cost V 3 bases and J 4 bases, with 16 bases left between them. The CDR3 length is 15 residues. CDR1 is KGHSH and CDR2 is LQKENI in the germline V gene. Written as DNA, the CDR3 is TGTGCCAGCTCACCTTCCGACTCTGGAGTGTACGAGCAGTACTTC. This gives the protein CASSPSDSGVYEQYF.

The chain employs TRBV20-1 and TRBJ2-7; D might be TRBD2 (5 bases). The CDR3 runs to 14 residues. Germline V gene lookup returns CDR1 DFQATT and CDR2 SNEGSKA (reference sequence). The V end was cut by 3 bases, the J end by 0 bases, with 12 bases between. CDR3 DNA sequence: TGCAGTGCTAGTCGACTACAGAGCTCCTACGAGCAGTACTTC. Its translation is CSASRLQSSYEQYF.

This clone was seen a handful of times. The gene calls are TRBV7-2 and TRBJ1-2, with D possibly being TRBD1 (5 bases). The CDR3 is 13 amino acids. Germline CDR1 and CDR2: SGHTA and FQGNSA. Trimming stripped 1 base from V and 6 bases from J, with 9 bases between. CDR3 nucleotide sequence: TGTGCCAGCAGCTTAGTGGGGCGCAATGGCTACACCTTC. This translates into CASSLVGRNGYTF. The full variable domain, its missing parts supplied by reference TRBV7-2 and TRBJ1-2, is GAGVSQSPSNKVTEKGKDVELRCDPISGHTALYWYRQSLGQGLEFLIYFQGNSAPDKSGLPSDRFSAERTGGSVSTLTIQRTQQEDSAVYLCASSLVGRNGYTFGSGTRLTVV.

A single count supports this clone. Other DNA sequences of this sample code for an identical CDR3. The genes are TRBV10-3 and TRBJ2-7; TRBD2 agrees at 8 bases. This CDR3 contains 13 residues. Trimming removed 6 bases from V and 2 bases from J; junction bases left unmatched: 3. Germline V CDR1 and CDR2: ENHRY, SYGVKD. CDR3 DNA sequence: TGTGCCATCAGCAACGGGGGGGCCTACGAGCAGTACTTC. Protein: CAISNGGAYEQYF.

The chain recombines TRBV3-1 (or the pseudogene TRBV3-2) with TRBJ2-1; tentative D call: TRBD1 (5 bases). V gave up 1 base and J gave up 5 bases, with 15 bases separating them. Per germline, CDR1 LGHDT and CDR2 YNNKEL (reference sequence). The length of the CDR3 is 16 residues. The CDR3 reads CASSQVRDLLDNEQFF. The CDR3 DNA sequence: TGTGCCAGCAGCCAAGTCAGGGATTTATTAGACAATGAGCAGTTCTTC.

This clone has a handful of counts. The chain employs TRBV4-1 and TRBJ1-6; 7 bases fit TRBD1. CDR3 size: 22 residues. Germline lookup yields CDR1 MGHRA and CDR2 YSYEKL. V dropped 2 bases and J dropped 0; count of bases not matched to a gene: 19. CDR3 region: CASSQNDRVGWLRRSYNSPLHF. CDR3 bases: TGCGCCAGCAGCCAAAACGACAGGGTTGGTTGGCTTCGACGCTCCTATAATTCACCCCTCCACTTT.

This chain's CDR3 is CASRGPSGGYTF. DNA for the CDR3: TGTGCCAGCAGAGGGCCCTCGGGGGGCTACACCTTC. The chain recombines TRBV7-3 with TRBJ1-2; no definite D call. The germline V gene has CDR1 SGHTA and CDR2 FQGTGA. The CDR3 runs 12 residues. V was clipped by 6 bases and J by 8 bases, with 13 bases between them.

This clone was detected only once. The rearrangement uses TRBV9 and TRBJ1-3; D remains ambiguous. Germline values: CDR1 SGDLS, CDR2 YYNGEE. Trimming removed 0 bases at V and 0 bases at J, with 4 bases between. The CDR3 length is 14 residues. The CDR3 reads CASSVGSSGNTIYF. In DNA, the CDR3 is TGTGCCAGCAGCGTAGGGAGCTCTGGAAACACCATATATTTT.

The chain couples TRBV24-1 to TRBJ2-1; TRBD1 agrees at 10 bases. This CDR3 has 16 amino acids. V lost 4 bases and J lost 2; bases outside the gene matches: 4. Germline values: CDR1 KGHDR, CDR2 SFDVKD. CDR3 sequence: CATSDSGQGPYNEQFF. Written as DNA, the CDR3 is TGTGCCACCAGTGACTCGGGACAGGGGCCCTACAATGAGCAGTTCTTC.

J is TRBJ1-6 and V is TRBV19, with 9 bases fitting TRBD1. The CDR3 spans 14 residues. Germline values: CDR1 LNHDA, CDR2 SQIVND (reference sequence). Unmatched junction bases numbered 4, after V lost 5 bases and J lost 8 bases. CDR3 bases: TGTGCCAGTAGTGTTCGGACAGGGGATTCACCCCTCCACTTT. Its protein is CASSVRTGDSPLHF.

The chain employs TRBV28 and TRBJ2-1; 8 positions agree with TRBD1. CDR1 and CDR2 from the germline V gene are MDHEN and SYDVKM. Trimming removed 4 bases from V and 6 bases from J; junction bases left unmatched: 11. There are 16 residues in the CDR3. The CDR3 bases are TGTGCCAGCAGTTCAAGACCGGGACAGGTCCGCAATGAGCAGTTCTTC. Translated: CASSSRPGQVRNEQFF.

The V gene is TRBV5-8, the J gene TRBJ1-3; D perhaps matches TRBD1 (5 bases). With 4 bases removed from V and 1 base from J, the gap between germline ends came to 12 bases. CDR1 and CDR2 from the germline V gene are SGHTS and YDEGEE. The CDR3 loop spans 15 amino acids. CDR3 nucleotides: TGTGCCAGCAGCCCTCGGGGGGGATCTGGAAACACCATATATTTT. It encodes CASSPRGGSGNTIYF.

Only a few counts were recorded for this clone. The same CDR3 arises from other DNA sequences in this sample as well. J is TRBJ1-2 and V is TRBV5-1; 8 bases fit TRBD1. With V trimmed by 0 bases and J by 2 bases, 0 bases remained unmatched. The germline gives CDR1 SGHRS, CDR2 YFSETQ. The CDR3 is 14 amino acids. The DNA of the CDR3 is TGCGCCAGCAGCTTGGGACAGGGGAACTATGGCTACACCTTC. It codes for CASSLGQGNYGYTF.

This clone was seen a handful of times. The chain combines TRBV11-2 with TRBJ1-2; 7 bases fit TRBD1. The CDR3 covers 12 residues. Germline CDR1 SGHAT, CDR2 FQNNGV. Trimming cost V 5 bases and J 14 bases; bases outside gene matches: 11. CDR3 region: CASSERQGPYTF. The DNA of the CDR3 is TGTGCCAGCAGCGAACGACAGGGTCCGTATACCTTC.

The CDR3 is CASSQNQGTTEAFF. CDR3 DNA sequence: TGTGCCAGCAGCCAAAATCAGGGAACCACTGAAGCTTTCTTT. V usage is TRBV3-1 (or the pseudogene TRBV3-2) and J usage is TRBJ1-1, with a weak D call TRBD1 (5 bases). With 2 bases removed from V and 4 bases from J, the gap between germline ends came to 11 bases. CDR1 and CDR2 from the germline V gene are LGHDT and YNNKEL (reference sequence). The CDR3 loop spans 14 amino acids.

The chain couples TRBV11-2 to TRBJ2-3; 8 bases are a match to TRBD1. Germline values: CDR1 SGHAT, CDR2 FQNNGV. V dropped 8 bases and J dropped 0; count of bases not matched to a gene: 7. CDR3 length: 15 residues. CDR3 in DNA: TGTGCCAGCGGTAACCAGGGGGCTAGCACAGATACGCAGTATTTT. Protein: CASGNQGASTDTQYF.

CDR3 amino acids: CASSHNIVAAQGAYGYTF. In DNA, the CDR3 is TGTGCCAGCAGCCACAACATAGTGGCTGCGCAGGGTGCCTATGGCTACACCTTC. This rearrangement joins TRBV3-1 (or the pseudogene TRBV3-2) to TRBJ1-2; a possible D gene is TRBD1 (5 bases). Germline V gene sequence: CDR1 LGHDT, CDR2 YNNKEL (reference sequence). This CDR3 has 18 amino acids. Trimming stripped 3 bases from V and 4 bases from J, with 24 bases between.

The rearrangement joins TRBV18 to TRBJ2-7; TRBD1 aligns across 9 bases. Germline CDR1 is KGHSH and CDR2 is LQKENI. J lost 5 bases, V lost 3 bases, and 5 bases had no gene match. CDR3 length equals 14 residues. Written as DNA, the CDR3 is TGTGCCAGCTCACCTAGGACAGGGGTGGACGAGCAGTACTTC. The encoded protein is CASSPRTGVDEQYF. Full variable domain (rest looked up from reference TRBV18 and TRBJ2-7): NAGVMQNPRHLVRRRGQEARLRCSPMKGHSHVYWYRQLPEEGLKFMVYLQKENIIDESGMPKERFSAEFPKEGPSILRIQQVVRGDSAAYFCASSPRTGVDEQYFGPGTRLTVT.

DNA of the CDR3: TGTGCCAGCAGCCAAGTTGGGGCCACAGGCGCTTTCTTT. Encoded protein: CASSQVGATGAFF. V is TRBV14 and J is TRBJ1-1; tentative D call: TRBD1 (5 bases). V gave up 1 base and J gave up 11 bases, with 14 bases separating them. Germline-derived CDR1 and CDR2 are SGHDN and FVKESK. The CDR3 has 13 amino acids.

The chain carries TRBV25-1 and TRBJ1-2; D is perhaps TRBD1 (6 bases). Trimming removed 3 bases from V and 2 bases from J, with 22 bases in between. Germline V gene sequence: CDR1 MGHDK, CDR2 SYGVNS. This CDR3 region has 18 residues. The CDR3 sequence: CASSDIRGQYSTNYGYTF. The CDR3 DNA follows: TGTGCCAGCAGTGATATTAGAGGACAGTATTCCACAAACTATGGCTACACCTTC.

The chain carries TRBV5-6 and TRBJ2-2, with 7 bases aligning to TRBD2. V lost 1 base, J lost 3 bases, and 6 bases stayed unmatched. CDR3 length equals 16 residues. Germline CDR1 is SGHDT and CDR2 is YYEEEE. In DNA form, the CDR3 reads TGTGCCAGCAGCTTGTTAGCTAGCGGCCACACCGGGGAGCTGTTTTTT. This codes for CASSLLASGHTGELFF.

J is TRBJ1-1 and V is TRBV6-2 or TRBV6-3, with 9 bases aligning to TRBD1. CDR3 length equals 14 residues. CDR1 and CDR2 from the germline V gene are MNHEY and SVGEGT. The ends lost 4 bases at V and 4 bases at J; junction bases unmatched: 4. CDR3 in amino acids: CASSSDRGGTEAFF. In DNA, the CDR3 is TGTGCCAGCAGTTCGGACAGGGGTGGCACTGAAGCTTTCTTT.